The 14 T cell receptor beta chains given below trace back to one sample, sequenced in a study of blood T cell repertoires in COVID-19. Measured with immunoSEQ multiplex PCR; TCRdb has only the in-frame clones, and not every one. The sample holds 210,000 or so clones; about 83% are singletons and the top ten take roughly 1.2%. Source material: peripheral blood. The receptors originated from a woman aged 25 to 39 with COVID-19, enrolled during active disease.

This chain connects TRBV27 to TRBJ2-5, with 8 bases fitting TRBD1. The germline gives CDR1 MNHEY, CDR2 SMNVEV (reference sequence). With V trimmed by 4 bases and J by 2 bases, 3 bases remained unmatched. CDR3 length: 14 residues. The CDR3 region is CASSSRQGQETQYF. The CDR3 DNA sequence: TGTGCCAGCAGTTCCAGACAGGGGCAAGAGACCCAGTACTTC.

This sequence joins TRBV2 and TRBJ2-7; 12 bases fit TRBD2. This CDR3 has 15 amino acids. CDR1 is SNHLY and CDR2 is FYNNEI in the germline V gene. Unmatched junction bases numbered 3, after V lost 4 bases and J lost 2 bases. For the CDR3, the DNA is TGTGCCAGCAGTGCGACTAGCGGGGGAACCTACGAGCAGTACTTC. It codes for CASSATSGGTYEQYF.

This clone has just one count. This sequence joins TRBV5-6 and TRBJ1-2; the D gene is possibly TRBD1 (6 bases). CDR3 length: 15 residues. CDR1 is SGHDT, CDR2 YYEEEE, per germline. The ends were cut back, 4 bases at V and 5 bases at J, with 18 bases in the middle. The CDR3 sequence is CASSPKQGTRYGYTF. The DNA of the CDR3 is TGTGCCAGCAGCCCAAAACAGGGTACGAGGTATGGCTACACCTTC.

The chain links TRBV19 to TRBJ2-7; 9 nucleotides match TRBD2. The CDR3 totals 14 residues. The ends lost 4 bases at V and 2 bases at J; junction bases unmatched: 3. Germline lookup yields CDR1 LNHDA and CDR2 SQIVND (reference sequence). The CDR3: CASSKREAPYEQYF. CDR3 DNA sequence: TGTGCCAGTAGTAAGCGGGAGGCCCCCTACGAGCAGTACTTC. Using reference TRBV19 and TRBJ2-7 for the parts outside the CDR3, the full variable domain is DGGITQSPKYLFRKEGQNVTLSCEQNLNHDAMYWYRQDPGQGLRLIYYSQIVNDFQKGDIAEGYSVSREKKESFPLTVTSAQKNPTAFYLCASSKREAPYEQYFGPGTRLTVT.

This chain joins TRBV5-6 and TRBJ1-5; tentative D call: TRBD1 (5 bases). The germline V gene encodes CDR1 SGHDT and CDR2 YYEEEE. Trimming left V 2 bases short and J 9 bases short, with 18 bases between. The CDR3 extends over 15 amino acids. The CDR3 region is CASSFFGREGGPQHF. The CDR3 DNA is TGTGCCAGCAGCTTTTTCGGCAGGGAGGGTGGGCCCCAGCATTTT.

About this clone itself: One end of the junction fails to match germline, which may point to a read error. V gene TRBV29-1 combines with J gene TRBJ2-1, with TRBD2 matching over 14 bases. Germline V lookup: CDR1 SQVTM, CDR2 ANQGSEA. This CDR3 contains 16 residues. CDR3 protein: CSVEGTSGSKHNEQFF. CDR3 bases: TGCAGCGTCGAAGGGACTAGCGGGAGTAAGCACAATGAGCAGTTCTTC.

The chain joins TRBV6-6 to TRBJ2-5; D might be TRBD1 (5 bases). Trimming cost V 3 bases and J 4 bases, with 9 bases left between them. Germline CDR1 MNHNY, CDR2 SVGAGI (reference sequence). The CDR3 has 13 residues. CDR3 loop: CASSYGRGETQYF. The CDR3 bases are TGTGCCAGCAGTTATGGAAGGGGAGAGACCCAGTACTTC.

The chain's CDR3 is CASSLTVDRGSRAFF. CDR3 DNA: TGCGCCAGCAGCCTTACTGTCGACAGGGGAAGTAGAGCTTTCTTT. The gene calls are TRBV4-3 and TRBJ1-1, with 8 bases fitting TRBD1. The V gene's germline CDR1 is LGHNA and CDR2 YSLEER. V dropped 4 bases and J dropped 10; count of bases not matched to a gene: 14. The CDR3 spans 15 residues.

The chain combines TRBV4-3 with TRBJ2-2; D is possibly TRBD1 (5 bases). This CDR3 comprises 15 residues. The V and J ends lost 1 base and 8 bases respectively, with 14 bases between them. Germline lookup yields CDR1 LGHNA and CDR2 YSLEER. The CDR3 DNA is TGCGCCAGCAGCCAAGGGTTTCAAGGGGAAGGGGAGCTGTTTTTT. Residues: CASSQGFQGEGELFF.

The rearrangement uses TRBV6-2 or TRBV6-3 and TRBJ2-7, with TRBD2 identical over 11 bases. CDR3 length: 19 amino acids. Germline V lookup: CDR1 MNHEY, CDR2 SVGEGT. After removal of 6 bases from V and 2 bases from J, the junction contained 18 bases not matched to a gene. CDR3: CASSPIALAGGELPYEQYF. The CDR3 DNA reads as TGTGCCAGCAGCCCTATTGCGCTAGCGGGAGGTGAACTACCCTACGAGCAGTACTTC.

This chain links TRBV3-1 (or the pseudogene TRBV3-2) with TRBJ2-1; 12 nucleotides line up with TRBD2. The CDR3 spans 14 residues. J lost 10 bases, V lost 1 base, and 2 bases had no gene match. The V gene's germline CDR1 is LGHDT and CDR2 YNNKEL (reference sequence). CDR3 nucleotides: TGTGCCAGCAGCCAAGCCGGACTAGCGGGAGAGCAGTTCTTC. This gives the protein CASSQAGLAGEQFF.

The chain has TRBV6-2 or TRBV6-3 and TRBJ1-1; D is possibly TRBD1 (6 bases). Trimming took 1 base from V and 4 from J, leaving 10 bases between them. The CDR3 is made up of 14 amino acids. CDR1 is MNHEY, CDR2 SVGEGT, per germline. As DNA, the CDR3 is TGTGCCAGCAGTTACTTCGGGGGGCGCACTGAAGCTTTCTTT. As protein: CASSYFGGRTEAFF.

This chain links TRBV29-1 with TRBJ2-7; 7 bases agree with TRBD1. The trim removed 6 bases at V and 0 bases at J, leaving 2 bases unmatched. Germline loops: CDR1 SQVTM, CDR2 ANQGSEA. The CDR3 has 12 residues. CDR3: CSVRDSSYEQYF. The CDR3 DNA reads as TGCAGCGTCCGGGACAGCTCCTACGAGCAGTACTTC.

This rearrangement joins TRBV27 to TRBJ1-6; 7 positions match TRBD1. The V gene's germline CDR1 is MNHEY and CDR2 SMNVEV (reference sequence). Trimming at V came to 3 bases and at J to 7 bases, leaving 18 bases not matched to a gene. The CDR3 has 19 amino acids. CDR3 sequence: CASSFRTGSGVGGNSPLHF. The CDR3 DNA follows: TGTGCCAGCAGTTTCCGGACAGGATCGGGCGTTGGGGGAAATTCACCCCTCCACTTT.